A selection of T cell receptor beta chains follows, all from one sample in a study of monozygotic twins with inflammatory bowel disease. TCRdb reprocessed the 5' RACE reads, with one entry per CDR3 protein and no DNA. Its table records some 450,000 distinct CDR3 sequences. Sequences were obtained from blood. The source of these receptors is a human donor with ulcerative colitis or Crohn's disease, or a healthy co-twin of an affected twin (not recorded which). Both conserved end residues are part of each CDR3.

CDR3 protein | J gene | V gene
CASSAGTGGYTEAFF | TRBJ1-1 | TRBV5-1
CASSVEDRGIYNEQFF | TRBJ2-1 | TRBV9
CASRRSGASTDTQYF | TRBJ2-3 | TRBV14
CASEEQRESETQYF | TRBJ2-5 | TRBV28
CASSRDQTGIGNEQFF | TRBJ2-1 | TRBV5-1
CASSEGGWTGELFF | TRBJ2-2 | TRBV6-1
CASSLGLEVAFF | TRBJ1-1 | TRBV13
CASSSAGANVLTF | TRBJ2-6 | TRBV7-9
CASSLTGLQPQHF | TRBJ1-5 | TRBV5-1
CASSLSYQETQYF | TRBJ2-5 | TRBV5-6
CAISDGVYNEQFF | TRBJ2-1 | TRBV10-3
CASRRRAGVGELFF | TRBJ2-2 | TRBV14
CAISEVAGDGDTQYF | TRBJ2-3 | TRBV10-3
CASSYSKETQYF | TRBJ2-5 | TRBV6-5
CSARPGLTDTQYF | TRBJ2-3 | TRBV20-1
CASSPMDEQFF | TRBJ2-1 | TRBV12-3/TRBV12-4
CASSLIGEQVTDTQYF | TRBJ2-3 | TRBV7-2
CSAPTDGTLNTGELFF | TRBJ2-2 | TRBV20-1
CATSRVGTGDEQFF | TRBJ2-1 | TRBV15
CASSLGTSGAFGKETQYF | TRBJ2-5 | TRBV11-2
CASSIDPTGRDTEAFF | TRBJ1-1 | TRBV19
CSVAEAGETQYF | TRBJ2-5 | TRBV29-1
CASSSRDSEDF | TRBJ2-7 | TRBV6-2/TRBV6-3
CASSDFGGSTDTQYF | TRBJ2-3 | TRBV6-1
CASSSGQGASGQPQHF | TRBJ1-5 | TRBV28
CASSGDRNFYNEQFF | TRBJ2-1 | TRBV5-1
CSARGDRGQSKQYF | TRBJ2-7 | TRBV20-1
CASSLDGVRRDEQYF | TRBJ2-7 | TRBV7-2
CASSYSPGENEQFF | TRBJ2-1 | TRBV6-5
CASSSPGTGRETQYF | TRBJ2-5 | TRBV11-2
CASRPGGDQGYEQYF | TRBJ2-7 | TRBV12-3/TRBV12-4
CASRYSGGTLQWEQFF | TRBJ2-1 | TRBV11-2
CASSPVENREPQHF | TRBJ1-5 | TRBV18
CAVGSTGSTDTQYF | TRBJ2-3 | TRBV10-3
CASSLLTGEQFF | TRBJ2-1 | TRBV27
CSVETGVADTQYF | TRBJ2-3 | TRBV29-1
CATRSGGGTQYF | TRBJ2-5 | TRBV27
CASSSRPGGRNTEAFF | TRBJ1-1 | TRBV28
CASSYSLGGAKNIQYF | TRBJ2-4 | TRBV6-5
CASSLPGTDTQYF | TRBJ2-3 | TRBV7-3
CASSLRALVGTDTQYF | TRBJ2-3 | TRBV18
CATSDSSETGGHEQFF | TRBJ2-1 | TRBV24-1
CASSPPAAGGEAFF | TRBJ1-1 | TRBV18
CASSQAPSGRAGNEQFF | TRBJ2-1 | TRBV4-2
CSARDRGPSSYNEQFF | TRBJ2-1 | TRBV20-1
CACKEKSYNEQFF | TRBJ2-1 | TRBV19
CASSLFSGSTDTQYF | TRBJ2-3 | TRBV28
CASSLGQGADTGELFF | TRBJ2-2 | TRBV12-3/TRBV12-4
CASSLGLAGGPETQYF | TRBJ2-5 | TRBV5-8
CASSTGTSGGNTQYF | TRBJ2-3 | TRBV5-1
CASSPRDRETEAFF | TRBJ1-1 | TRBV7-9
CASSPIAGVGSDTQYF | TRBJ2-3 | TRBV4-2
CASSLKWASSGYTF | TRBJ1-2 | TRBV9
CSALHGIYGYTF | TRBJ1-2 | TRBV29-1
CSATQDYGYTF | TRBJ1-2 | TRBV29-1
CATTPSGYGYTF | TRBJ1-2 | TRBV12-3/TRBV12-4
CASSRDREYQETQYF | TRBJ2-5 | TRBV7-9
CASSYGGQASDTQYF | TRBJ2-3 | TRBV5-1
CASSPLLGRKSNGYTF | TRBJ1-2 | TRBV3-1